Listed below are T cell receptor beta chains from one sample, sequenced in a study of beta chain features in type 1 diabetes. Only in-frame clones appear in the TCRdb table, and some are missing; sequencing was by immunoSEQ multiplex PCR. This table holds hundreds of thousands of clones, 15% to 17% found once. The sample comprised naive CD4+ T cells from blood. The receptors originated from a man in his late teens or twenties in good health. CDR3s include the opening cysteine and the closing phenylalanine or tryptophan. The order of the fields is clone size, J gene, V gene, D gene, CDR3 protein, CDR3 DNA. The D gene is left open where the match is weak. Only part of the rows carry a size: once, few, many, or a class if the clone is expanded.

abundance: few
j_gene: TRBJ1-1
v_gene: TRBV7-8
d_gene: TRBD1
CDR3aa: CASSRDRVGGEAFF
CDR3nt: TGTGCCAGCAGCAGAGACAGGGTCGGCGGTGAAGCTTTCTTT

abundance: .
j_gene: TRBJ2-1
v_gene: TRBV6-1
d_gene: .
CDR3aa: CASRERPTGKSSYNEQFF
CDR3nt: TGTGCCAGCAGGGAACGACCGACCGGGAAGAGCTCCTACAATGAGCAGTTCTTC

abundance: .
j_gene: TRBJ2-2
v_gene: TRBV18
d_gene: TRBD1
CDR3aa: CASSSLQGASVTGELFF
CDR3nt: TGTGCCAGCTCATCCCTACAGGGGGCAAGTGTTACCGGGGAGCTGTTTTTT

abundance: .
j_gene: TRBJ1-1
v_gene: TRBV2
d_gene: TRBD1
CDR3aa: CASSLDRAVNTEAFF
CDR3nt: TGTGCCAGCAGTCTGGACAGGGCTGTGAACACTGAAGCTTTCTTT

abundance: .
j_gene: TRBJ2-2
v_gene: TRBV28
d_gene: .
CDR3aa: CASSVPGGRTGELFF
CDR3nt: TGTGCCAGCAGCGTACCCGGTGGGAGAACCGGGGAGCTGTTTTTT

abundance: .
j_gene: TRBJ1-5
v_gene: TRBV4-3
d_gene: TRBD1
CDR3aa: CASSRRQGSNQPQHF
CDR3nt: TGCGCCAGCAGCCGTCGACAGGGGAGCAATCAGCCCCAGCATTTT

abundance: .
j_gene: TRBJ2-1
v_gene: TRBV7-7
d_gene: .
CDR3aa: CASSSRAAGPGSSYNEQFF
CDR3nt: TGTGCCAGCAGCTCTAGGGCCGCCGGACCAGGGAGCTCCTACAATGAGCAGTTCTTC

abundance: .
j_gene: TRBJ1-1
v_gene: TRBV23-1
d_gene: .
CDR3aa: CASSQEGGNRGEAFF
CDR3nt: TGCGCCAGCAGTCAAGAGGGGGGGAATAGAGGTGAAGCTTTCTTT

abundance: few
j_gene: TRBJ2-1
v_gene: TRBV9
d_gene: .
CDR3aa: CASSKTESNEQFF
CDR3nt: TGTGCCAGCAGCAAGACAGAATCTAATGAGCAGTTCTTC

abundance: few
j_gene: TRBJ2-7
v_gene: TRBV27
d_gene: .
CDR3aa: CASAALQGMSEQYF
CDR3nt: TGTGCCAGCGCGGCACTCCAGGGTATGAGTGAGCAGTACTTC

abundance: .
j_gene: TRBJ1-2
v_gene: TRBV6-1
d_gene: .
CDR3aa: CASSEILGVAGGYTF
CDR3nt: TGTGCCAGCAGTGAAATACTCGGCGTGGCTGGTGGCTACACCTTC

abundance: .
j_gene: TRBJ1-5
v_gene: TRBV19
d_gene: .
CDR3aa: CASSIGARYNQPQHF
CDR3nt: TGTGCCAGTAGTATCGGGGCGAGGTACAATCAGCCCCAGCATTTT

abundance: .
j_gene: TRBJ1-6
v_gene: TRBV7-2
d_gene: .
CDR3aa: CASILTGTPNSPLHF
CDR3nt: TGTGCCAGCATTCTTACCGGGACACCTAATTCACCCCTCCACTTT

abundance: few
j_gene: TRBJ1-5
v_gene: TRBV5-8
d_gene: .
CDR3aa: CASSSWVHWGPYSNQPQHF
CDR3nt: TGTGCCAGCAGCAGCTGGGTCCACTGGGGGCCTTATAGCAATCAGCCCCAGCATTTT

abundance: few
j_gene: TRBJ1-5
v_gene: TRBV27
d_gene: .
CDR3aa: CASSLGMEGNQPQHF
CDR3nt: TGTGCCAGCAGTTTAGGGATGGAGGGCAATCAGCCCCAGCATTTT

abundance: .
j_gene: TRBJ2-3
v_gene: TRBV9
d_gene: TRBD2
CDR3aa: CASSLAGGTDTQYF
CDR3nt: TGTGCCAGCAGCCTAGCGGGAGGGACAGATACGCAGTATTTT

abundance: few
j_gene: TRBJ1-6
v_gene: TRBV4-1
d_gene: .
CDR3aa: CASSSGTGLNSPLHF
CDR3nt: TGCGCCAGCAGCTCCGGGACCGGGCTCAATTCACCCCTCCACTTT

abundance: few
j_gene: TRBJ1-2
v_gene: TRBV9
d_gene: .
CDR3aa: CASSVEGGGSSRRYTF
CDR3nt: TGTGCCAGCAGCGTCGAAGGTGGGGGCTCTTCGCGGAGGTACACCTTC

abundance: .
j_gene: TRBJ1-1
v_gene: TRBV28
d_gene: .
CDR3aa: CASIWGGLYTEAFF
CDR3nt: TGTGCCAGCATCTGGGGAGGGTTGTACACTGAAGCTTTCTTT

abundance: .
j_gene: TRBJ2-7
v_gene: TRBV13
d_gene: TRBD1
CDR3aa: CASSPRQGLTYEQYF
CDR3nt: TGTGCCAGCAGCCCCAGACAGGGGCTGACCTACGAGCAGTACTTC

abundance: few
j_gene: TRBJ2-7
v_gene: TRBV7-9
d_gene: TRBD2
CDR3aa: CASSILAASYEQYF
CDR3nt: TGTGCCAGCAGCATCCTAGCGGCCTCCTACGAGCAGTACTTC

abundance: many
j_gene: TRBJ1-4
v_gene: TRBV4-3
d_gene: TRBD1
CDR3aa: CASLGQDEKLFF
CDR3nt: TGCGCCAGCCTCGGACAGGACGAAAAACTGTTTTTT

abundance: many
j_gene: TRBJ2-7
v_gene: TRBV7-9
d_gene: TRBD2
CDR3aa: CAIREGRGPSEQYF
CDR3nt: TGTGCCATCAGGGAGGGCCGCGGCCCCAGCGAGCAGTACTTC

abundance: few
j_gene: TRBJ2-2
v_gene: TRBV7-9
d_gene: .
CDR3aa: CASNVLRDSNTGELFF
CDR3nt: TGTGCCAGCAACGTACTCAGGGACTCGAACACCGGGGAGCTGTTTTTT

abundance: .
j_gene: TRBJ2-1
v_gene: TRBV18
d_gene: .
CDR3aa: CASSPLTGKLNEQFF
CDR3nt: TGTGCCAGCTCACCACTCACAGGGAAGCTCAATGAGCAGTTCTTC

abundance: few
j_gene: TRBJ2-7
v_gene: TRBV9
d_gene: .
CDR3aa: CASSVGTAYEQYF
CDR3nt: TGTGCCAGCAGCGTAGGGACAGCCTACGAGCAGTACTTC

abundance: .
j_gene: TRBJ2-3
v_gene: TRBV7-2
d_gene: .
CDR3aa: CASSQDHRDRTDTQYF
CDR3nt: TGCGCCAGCAGCCAAGACCACAGGGATCGGACAGATACGCAGTATTTT

abundance: .
j_gene: TRBJ2-5
v_gene: TRBV27
d_gene: .
CDR3aa: CASSLGGKLETQYF
CDR3nt: TGTGCCAGCAGTTTAGGCGGGAAGTTAGAGACCCAGTACTTC

abundance: .
j_gene: TRBJ1-2
v_gene: TRBV20-1
d_gene: TRBD1
CDR3aa: CRGDRGNGYTF
CDR3nt: TGCAGAGGAGACAGGGGAAATGGCTACACCTTC

abundance: few
j_gene: TRBJ2-7
v_gene: TRBV11-1
d_gene: .
CDR3aa: CASSSWGPLYEQYF
CDR3nt: TGTGCCAGCAGCTCGTGGGGACCCCTATACGAGCAGTACTTC

abundance: .
j_gene: TRBJ2-7
v_gene: TRBV7-2
d_gene: .
CDR3aa: CASCLETYEQYF
CDR3nt: TGTGCCAGCTGTTTGGAAACCTACGAGCAGTACTTC

abundance: few
j_gene: TRBJ2-5
v_gene: TRBV5-1
d_gene: .
CDR3aa: CASTATEETQYF
CDR3nt: TGCGCCAGCACCGCTACCGAAGAGACCCAGTACTTC

abundance: .
j_gene: TRBJ1-6
v_gene: TRBV7-2
d_gene: .
CDR3aa: CASSANRKSNSPLHF
CDR3nt: TGTGCCAGCAGCGCAAACAGGAAAAGCAATTCACCCCTCCACTTT

abundance: few
j_gene: TRBJ2-3
v_gene: TRBV2
d_gene: .
CDR3aa: CASRGEQTSTDTQYF
CDR3nt: TGTGCCAGCAGGGGAGAACAGACTAGCACAGATACGCAGTATTTT

abundance: .
j_gene: TRBJ2-7
v_gene: TRBV4-3
d_gene: TRBD1
CDR3aa: CASSLRGTYEQYF
CDR3nt: TGCGCCAGCAGCCTCAGGGGGACCTACGAGCAGTACTTC

abundance: .
j_gene: TRBJ2-7
v_gene: TRBV7-6
d_gene: TRBD1
CDR3aa: CASSQQGGPGYEQYF
CDR3nt: TGTGCCAGCAGCCAACAGGGGGGCCCCGGCTACGAGCAGTACTTC

abundance: once
j_gene: TRBJ2-1
v_gene: TRBV27
d_gene: .
CDR3aa: CASSHQTNEQFF
CDR3nt: TGTGCCAGCAGTCATCAAACCAATGAGCAGTTCTTC

abundance: .
j_gene: TRBJ1-1
v_gene: TRBV7-2
d_gene: .
CDR3aa: CASSRSGSSNTEAFF
CDR3nt: TGTGCCAGCAGCCGATCAGGGTCGAGTAACACTGAAGCTTTCTTT

abundance: few
j_gene: TRBJ2-1
v_gene: TRBV7-9
d_gene: TRBD2
CDR3aa: CASSTHSGVTDEQFF
CDR3nt: TGTGCCAGCAGCACTCATAGCGGGGTAACAGATGAGCAGTTCTTC

abundance: .
j_gene: TRBJ1-5
v_gene: TRBV29-1
d_gene: TRBD1
CDR3aa: CSVVLQGGAQPQHF
CDR3nt: TGCAGCGTTGTTCTACAGGGGGGAGCTCAGCCCCAGCATTTT

abundance: few
j_gene: TRBJ2-1
v_gene: TRBV10-3
d_gene: TRBD2
CDR3aa: CAISESFLLAANNNEQFF
CDR3nt: TGTGCCATCAGTGAGTCTTTCTTGCTAGCGGCTAATAACAATGAGCAGTTCTTC

abundance: few
j_gene: TRBJ1-2
v_gene: TRBV20-1
d_gene: .
CDR3aa: CSATDNYGYTF
CDR3nt: TGCAGTGCGACAGATAACTATGGCTACACCTTC

abundance: .
j_gene: TRBJ2-2
v_gene: TRBV28
d_gene: .
CDR3aa: CASSSTSRVHTGELFF
CDR3nt: TGTGCCAGCAGTTCCACCTCCAGAGTACACACCGGGGAGCTGTTTTTT

abundance: .
j_gene: TRBJ2-2
v_gene: TRBV30
d_gene: .
CDR3aa: CAWSLQTGELFF
CDR3nt: TGTGCCTGGAGTCTACAAACCGGGGAGCTGTTTTTT

abundance: .
j_gene: TRBJ2-7
v_gene: TRBV13
d_gene: TRBD1
CDR3aa: CASSQGQDAYEQYF
CDR3nt: TGTGCCAGCAGCCAGGGACAGGACGCCTACGAGCAGTACTTC

abundance: .
j_gene: TRBJ1-2
v_gene: TRBV6-5
d_gene: .
CDR3aa: CASSSQGGYTF
CDR3nt: TGTGCCAGCAGTTCCCAGGGCGGCTACACCTTC

abundance: .
j_gene: TRBJ2-1
v_gene: TRBV4-1
d_gene: .
CDR3aa: CASSQPGLGNEQFF
CDR3nt: TGCGCCAGCAGCCAACCGGGACTGGGCAATGAGCAGTTCTTC

abundance: .
j_gene: TRBJ2-6
v_gene: TRBV6-5
d_gene: .
CDR3aa: CASRKVGANVLTF
CDR3nt: TGTGCCAGCAGGAAAGTTGGGGCCAACGTCCTGACTTTC

abundance: few
j_gene: TRBJ2-5
v_gene: TRBV5-4
d_gene: .
CDR3aa: CASSFGQNQETQYF
CDR3nt: TGTGCCAGCAGCTTCGGACAGAACCAAGAGACCCAGTACTTC

abundance: few
j_gene: TRBJ2-7
v_gene: TRBV9
d_gene: .
CDR3aa: CASSAFKYEQYF
CDR3nt: TGTGCCAGCAGCGCTTTTAAATACGAGCAGTACTTC

abundance: few
j_gene: TRBJ2-3
v_gene: TRBV7-2
d_gene: TRBD1
CDR3aa: CASRTGSTDTQYF
CDR3nt: TGTGCCAGCAGGACAGGGAGCACAGATACGCAGTATTTT

abundance: few
j_gene: TRBJ2-7
v_gene: TRBV29-1
d_gene: .
CDR3aa: CSVFEVGAYEQYF
CDR3nt: TGCAGCGTCTTCGAGGTGGGGGCCTACGAGCAGTACTTC

abundance: few
j_gene: TRBJ2-3
v_gene: TRBV27
d_gene: .
CDR3aa: CASSLPGATDTQYF
CDR3nt: TGTGCCAGCAGCCTGCCGGGAGCCACAGATACGCAGTATTTT